Included here is one T cell receptor beta chain sequence, with context. No cognate antigen has been identified for it. Base qualities are missing; no much larger clone stands one base away. TCRbeta CDR3 regions were amplified from genomic DNA by means of the immunoSEQ Assay, a bias-controlled multiplex PCR. The original pipeline was this. Within the assay, amplification of reference gene primers was used to estimate how many nucleated cells each sample contained. Sequence reads were collapsed and filtered to measure the absolute abundance of every unique TCRbeta CDR3 rearrangement. For each sample, productive Simpson clonality was calculated by taking the square root of Simpson's diversity index across productive rearrangements. In TCRdb, the immuneACCESS table is reduced to in-frame sequences with V and J assigned. These tables do not hold every clone; where another copy was compared, an unresolved V gene accounts for under half, and the others remain unexplained. D and trimming come from the DNA, and the V and J calls and clone size come from that table. The sample data list 100,000 or so clones, and 84% of these were observed just once. The biggest ten clones account for about a tenth of the sample.

Collaborating institutions collected whole blood in K2EDTA tubes following their own protocols. For TCRbeta analysis, collaborator samples were shipped as frozen whole blood, as isolated PBMCs, or as DNA extracted from either sample type. The data derive from a study of blood T cell repertoires in COVID-19 (dated by TCRdb to the early 2020s). About the investigation overall: The collaborator samples originated in the United States, Italy and Spain and spanned the acute and convalescent phases of COVID-19. The prospective study material was composed of cDNA or gDNA derived from T cells, B-cell-depleted T cells, or PBMCs. Subjects who had been exposed to COVID-19, were actively infected with it, or had recovered from it provided the deeply sampled blood TCRbeta repertoires that made up the dataset. The repertoires were released in a freely available public database intended as a resource for research on the immune response to SARS-CoV-2. Samples were obtained from the ongoing ImmuneRACE study (first 160 participants) and from some 1,200 subjects provided by 6 global collaborators. The sample metadata nearly always contained a de-identified subject ID, COVID-19 status, age in years and sex. HLA class I and class II types, where available, came from metadata supplied by the sample provider rather than from assay-based typing. What the research found in general, with its limitations: The amount of clinical and demographic metadata varied by source and participant and was provided uncurated.

From its cysteine to its phenylalanine, the CDR3 spans 13 amino acids. Just the 39-base CDR3 DNA is kept, in frame starting at base 1. Trimming removed 0 bases from V and 4 bases from J, leaving 7 bases between the germline ends. From the germline V gene, CDR1 is WSHSY and CDR2 is SAAADI. Sequencing input: peripheral blood. This receptor was identified in a man aged 40-55 years with active or convalescent COVID-19. The chain is made from TRBV10-2 and TRBJ2-7, with the identity of the D gene unclear. The nucleotides are TGCGCCAGCAGTGAGTCGGGCAGATACGAGCAGTACTTC. Its translation is CASSESGRYEQYF.